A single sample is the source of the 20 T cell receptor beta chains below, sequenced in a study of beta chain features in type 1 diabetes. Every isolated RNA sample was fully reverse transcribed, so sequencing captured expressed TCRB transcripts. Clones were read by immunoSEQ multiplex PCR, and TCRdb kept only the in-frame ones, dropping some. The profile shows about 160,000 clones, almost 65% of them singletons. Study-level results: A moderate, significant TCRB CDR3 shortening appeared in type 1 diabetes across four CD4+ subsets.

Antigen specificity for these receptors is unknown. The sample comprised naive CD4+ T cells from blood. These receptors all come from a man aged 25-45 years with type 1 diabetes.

The CDR3, as DNA: TGTGCCAGCAGTGTGGCAGATACGCAGTATTTT. Amino acid sequence: CASSVADTQYF. The V gene is TRBV2, the J gene TRBJ2-3, with D unresolved. The CDR3 has 11 residues. Germline CDR1 is SNHLY and CDR2 is FYNNEI. The V end lost 4 bases, the J end lost 4 bases, and 3 bases lay between the germline ends.

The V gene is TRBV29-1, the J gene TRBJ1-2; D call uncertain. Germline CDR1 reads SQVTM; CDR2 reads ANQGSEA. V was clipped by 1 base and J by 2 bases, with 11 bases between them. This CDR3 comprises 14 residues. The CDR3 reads CSVEGPTWNYGYTF. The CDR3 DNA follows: TGCAGCGTTGAAGGACCAACTTGGAACTATGGCTACACCTTC.

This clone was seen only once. In DNA form, the CDR3 reads TGCGCCAGCAGCTTCCAAATCGACCACGGGACGTTGGAGCTGTTTTTT. Amino acids: CASSFQIDHGTLELFF. V is TRBV4-3 and J is TRBJ2-2; D is possibly TRBD1 or TRBD2 (5 bases each). Trimming took off 5 bases at V and 10 bases at J, with 23 bases between the two ends. This CDR3 comprises 16 residues. Germline lookup yields CDR1 LGHNA and CDR2 YSLEER.

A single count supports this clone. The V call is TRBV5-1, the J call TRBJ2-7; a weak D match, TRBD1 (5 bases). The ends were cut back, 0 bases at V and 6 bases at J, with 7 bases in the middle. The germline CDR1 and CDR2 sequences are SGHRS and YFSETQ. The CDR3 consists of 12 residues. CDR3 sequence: CASSLEGSEQYF. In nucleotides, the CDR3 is TGCGCCAGCAGCTTGGAGGGGTCCGAGCAGTACTTC.

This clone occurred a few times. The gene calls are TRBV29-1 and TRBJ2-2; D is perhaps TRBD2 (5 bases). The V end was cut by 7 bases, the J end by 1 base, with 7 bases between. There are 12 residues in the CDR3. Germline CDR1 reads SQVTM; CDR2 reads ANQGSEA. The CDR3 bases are TGCAGCGCAGCGGTGAACACCGGGGAGCTGTTTTTT. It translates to CSAAVNTGELFF.

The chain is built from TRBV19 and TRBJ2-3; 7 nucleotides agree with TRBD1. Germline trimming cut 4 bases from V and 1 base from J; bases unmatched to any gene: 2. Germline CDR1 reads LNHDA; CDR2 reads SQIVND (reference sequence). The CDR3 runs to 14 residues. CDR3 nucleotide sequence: TGTGCCAGTAGTACAGGACAGGGCACAGATACGCAGTATTTT. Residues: CASSTGQGTDTQYF.

The CDR3 protein is CASSPRSGSSYNEQFF. Written as DNA, the CDR3 is TGTGCCAGCAGCCCTCGGTCGGGGAGCTCCTACAATGAGCAGTTCTTC. The rearrangement links TRBV7-9 to TRBJ2-1, with D tentatively TRBD2 (5 bases). The CDR3 is made up of 16 amino acids. Per germline, CDR1 SEHNR and CDR2 FQNEAQ (reference sequence). The ends were cut back, 5 bases at V and 0 bases at J, with 14 bases in the middle.

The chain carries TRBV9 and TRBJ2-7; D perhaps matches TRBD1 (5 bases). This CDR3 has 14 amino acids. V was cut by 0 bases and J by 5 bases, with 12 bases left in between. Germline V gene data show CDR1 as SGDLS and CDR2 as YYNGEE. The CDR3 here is CASSVDGQGNEQYF. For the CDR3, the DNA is TGTGCCAGCAGCGTAGATGGGCAGGGAAACGAGCAGTACTTC.

The CDR3 reads CASSVTDTQYF. CDR3 sequence (DNA): TGCGCCAGCAGCGTGACAGATACGCAGTATTTT. This chain joins TRBV5-1 and TRBJ2-3; D uncertain. V was pared by 4 bases and J by 3 bases, with 3 bases between. The germline gives CDR1 SGHRS, CDR2 YFSETQ. This CDR3 comprises 11 residues.

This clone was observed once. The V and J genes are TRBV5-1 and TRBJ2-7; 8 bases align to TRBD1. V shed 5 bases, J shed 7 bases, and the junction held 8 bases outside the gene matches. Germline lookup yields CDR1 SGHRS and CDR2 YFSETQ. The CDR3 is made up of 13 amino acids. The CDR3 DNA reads TGCGCCAGCAGTAACAGGGGGTCGGAAGAGCAGTACTTC. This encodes CASSNRGSEEQYF.

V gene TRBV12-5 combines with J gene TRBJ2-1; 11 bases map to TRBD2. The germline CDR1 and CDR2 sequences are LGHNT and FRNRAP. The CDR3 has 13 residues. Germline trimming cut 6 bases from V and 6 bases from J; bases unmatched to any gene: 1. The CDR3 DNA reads TGTGCTAGTGGGACTAGCGGGGCCAATGAGCAGTTCTTC. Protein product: CASGTSGANEQFF.

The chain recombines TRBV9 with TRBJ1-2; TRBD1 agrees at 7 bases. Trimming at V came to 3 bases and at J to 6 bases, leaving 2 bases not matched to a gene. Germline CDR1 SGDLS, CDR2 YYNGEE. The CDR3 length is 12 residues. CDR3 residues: CASSEQGDGYTF. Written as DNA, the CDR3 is TGTGCCAGCAGCGAGCAGGGGGATGGCTACACCTTC. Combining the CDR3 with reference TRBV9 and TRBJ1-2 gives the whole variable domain DSGVTQTPKHLITATGQRVTLRCSPRSGDLSVYWYQQSLDQGLQFLIQYYNGEERAKGNILERFSAQQFPDLHSELNLSSLELGDSALYFCASSEQGDGYTFGSGTRLTVV.

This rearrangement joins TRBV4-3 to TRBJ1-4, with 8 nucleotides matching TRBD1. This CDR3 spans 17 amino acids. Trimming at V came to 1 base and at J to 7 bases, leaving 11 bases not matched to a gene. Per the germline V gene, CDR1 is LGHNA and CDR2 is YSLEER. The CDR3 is CASSQASRTGRGEKLFF. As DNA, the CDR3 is TGCGCCAGCAGCCAAGCCTCCCGGACAGGGAGAGGTGAAAAACTGTTTTTT.

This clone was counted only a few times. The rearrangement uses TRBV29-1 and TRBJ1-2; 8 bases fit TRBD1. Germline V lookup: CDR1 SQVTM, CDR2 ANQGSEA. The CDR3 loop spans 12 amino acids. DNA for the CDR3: TGCAGTGCGGGACAGGCTAACTATGGCTACACCTTC. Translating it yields CSAGQANYGYTF. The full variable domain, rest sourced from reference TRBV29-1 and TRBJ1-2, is SAVISQKPSRDICQRGTSLTIQCQVDSQVTMMFWYRQQPGQSLTLIATANQGSEATYESGFVIDKFPISRPNLTFSTLTVSNMSPEDSSIYLCSAGQANYGYTFGSGTRLTVV.

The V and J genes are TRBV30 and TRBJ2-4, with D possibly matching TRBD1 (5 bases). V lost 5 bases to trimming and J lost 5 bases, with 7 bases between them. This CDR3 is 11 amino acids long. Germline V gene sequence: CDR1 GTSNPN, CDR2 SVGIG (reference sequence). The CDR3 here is CAWLTENIQYF. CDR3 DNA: TGTGCCTGGTTGACAGAAAACATTCAGTACTTC.

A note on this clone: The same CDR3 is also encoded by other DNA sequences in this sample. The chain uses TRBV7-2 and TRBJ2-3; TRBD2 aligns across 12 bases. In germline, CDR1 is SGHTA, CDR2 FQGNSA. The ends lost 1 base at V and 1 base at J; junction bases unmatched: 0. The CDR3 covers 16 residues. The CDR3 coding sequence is TGTGCCAGCAGCTTAGGACTAGCGGGGGGCACAGATACGCAGTATTTT. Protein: CASSLGLAGGTDTQYF.

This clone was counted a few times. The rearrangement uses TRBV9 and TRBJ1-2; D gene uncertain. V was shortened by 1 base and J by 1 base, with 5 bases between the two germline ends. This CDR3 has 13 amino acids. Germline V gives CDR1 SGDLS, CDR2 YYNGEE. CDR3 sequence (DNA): TGTGCCAGCAGCGTAAAGTTTAACTATGGCTACACCTTC. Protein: CASSVKFNYGYTF.

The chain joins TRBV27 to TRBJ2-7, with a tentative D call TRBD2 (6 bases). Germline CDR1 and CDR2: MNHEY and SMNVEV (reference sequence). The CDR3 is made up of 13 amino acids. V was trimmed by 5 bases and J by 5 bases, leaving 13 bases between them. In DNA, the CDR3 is TGTGCCAGCAGTGCGGGGAGGTCCAACGAGCAGTACTTC. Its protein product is CASSAGRSNEQYF.

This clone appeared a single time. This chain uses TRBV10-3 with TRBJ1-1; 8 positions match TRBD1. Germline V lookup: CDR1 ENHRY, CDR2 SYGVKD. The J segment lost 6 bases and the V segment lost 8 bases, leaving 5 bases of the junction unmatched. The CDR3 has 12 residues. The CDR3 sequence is CAIGTQGAEAFF. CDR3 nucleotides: TGTGCCATCGGGACACAGGGGGCTGAAGCTTTCTTT.

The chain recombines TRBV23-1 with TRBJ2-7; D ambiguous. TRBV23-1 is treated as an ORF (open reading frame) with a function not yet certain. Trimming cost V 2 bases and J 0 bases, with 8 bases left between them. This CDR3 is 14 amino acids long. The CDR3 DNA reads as TGCGCCAGCAGTCAAAACCCAGACTCCTACGAGCAGTACTTC. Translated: CASSQNPDSYEQYF.